This TCR beta chain was sequenced for a study of blood T cells in healthy people across ages. Per the germline V gene, CDR1 is LGHNA and CDR2 is YSLEER. V was pared by 4 bases and J by 2 bases, with 14 bases between. The CDR3 extends over 15 amino acids. This clonotype has only a few counts. The authors ran a second PCR of 7 to 11 cycles using a sample-barcoded 5' primer and a J-beta primer mix. TCRdb called the 5' RACE reads again in MiXCR, with one record for every CDR3 protein. The sample shows around 2 million distinct CDR3 sequences, around 40% of them seen only once. The chain has TRBV4-3 and TRBJ1-2; unclear D gene. The clonotype comes from a human donor in good health. Sequencing input: blood. This chain's CDR3 is CASSRVRGFNYGYTF. CDR3 nucleotides: TGCGCCAGCAGCCGTGTGAGAGGGTTCAACTATGGCTACACCTTC.